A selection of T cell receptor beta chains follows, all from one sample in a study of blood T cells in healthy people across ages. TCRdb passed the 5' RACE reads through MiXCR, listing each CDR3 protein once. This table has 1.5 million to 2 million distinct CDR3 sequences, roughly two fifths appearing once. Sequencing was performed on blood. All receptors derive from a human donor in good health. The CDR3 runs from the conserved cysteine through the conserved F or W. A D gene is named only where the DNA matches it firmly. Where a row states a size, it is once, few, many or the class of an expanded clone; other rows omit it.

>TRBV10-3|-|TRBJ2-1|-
CAISGGDFGSHNEQFF
TGTGCCATCAGTGGCGGGGACTTCGGGTCCCACAATGAGCAGTTCTTC
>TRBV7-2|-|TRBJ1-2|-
CASSLAGTAPYGYTF
TGTGCCAGCAGCTTAGCTGGGACGGCCCCCTATGGCTACACCTTC
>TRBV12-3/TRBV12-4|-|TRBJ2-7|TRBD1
CASSLLRGGQVEQYF
TGTGCCAGCAGTTTACTCCGAGGCGGACAGGTCGAGCAGTACTTC
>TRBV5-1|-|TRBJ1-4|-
CASSPETNGKLFF
TGCGCCAGCAGCCCGGAAACTAATGGAAAACTGTTTTTT
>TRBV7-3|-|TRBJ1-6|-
CASSLFARGNSPLHF
TGTGCCAGCAGCTTATTTGCCCGGGGAAATTCACCCCTCCACTTT
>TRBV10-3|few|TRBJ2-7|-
CATTTGTRYEQYF
TGTGCCACTACCACTGGAACCCGCTACGAGCAGTACTTC
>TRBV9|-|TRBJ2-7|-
CASSVNSNYEQYF
TGTGCCAGCAGCGTAAACAGCAACTACGAGCAGTACTTC
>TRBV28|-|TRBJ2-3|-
CASSFLQSTDTQYF
TGTGCCAGCAGTTTTCTACAGAGCACAGATACGCAGTATTTT
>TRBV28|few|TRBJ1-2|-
CASRFRGDYTF
TGTGCCAGCAGGTTTCGGGGTGACTACACCTTC
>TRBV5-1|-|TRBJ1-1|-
CASSLPGGLEAEAFF
TGCGCCAGCAGCTTGCCCGGGGGGTTGGAGGCTGAAGCTTTCTTT
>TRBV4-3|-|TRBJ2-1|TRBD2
CASSHLPGLAGGSSYNEQFF
TGCGCCAGCAGCCATCTCCCGGGACTAGCGGGGGGATCCTCCTACAATGAGCAGTTCTTC